This T cell receptor beta chain was observed in a study of cytomegalovirus exposure and HLA in healthy donors. On the study more broadly: Among the approximately 420 donors who were genotyped, about 86% fell in the genetic ancestry cluster that is associated with self-reported Caucasian donors. Study results and limitations: Per a prior analysis, the majority of TCR beta V segments were productive roughly 90% or roughly 30% of the time.

The CDR3 is made up of 14 amino acids. Germline V CDR1 and CDR2: MGHRA, YSYEKL. V was shortened by 2 bases and J by 5 bases, with 13 bases between the two germline ends. This clone was counted between two and nine times. Antigen: not known. PCR was performed using 60 Vbeta and 13 Jbeta primers. Using immunoSEQ multiplex PCR, the repertoire was profiled, and TCRdb retains in-frame clones only, with some absent. Of 95,000 to 110,000 clones in the sample, about 75% were seen once. This rearrangement joins TRBV4-1 to TRBJ2-7; the D gene is possibly TRBD2 (5 bases). This receptor was taken from a man aged 55 to 70 in good health and CMV-seropositive. The sequencing input was PBMCs. The CDR3 loop reads CASSQNEGPHEQYF. The CDR3 coding sequence is TGCGCCAGCAGCCAAAATGAGGGTCCCCACGAGCAGTACTTC.